These 27 T cell receptor beta chains were sequenced from one sample in a study of regulatory T cells in long-lasting Graves disease. With iRepertoire HTBI primers and Arm-PCR of CDR3 regions, TCR beta libraries were built. TCRdb independently ran MiXCR on the multiplex PCR reads; one entry per CDR3 protein. Among about 430,000 distinct CDR3 sequences, over 14% were seen once, and the ten largest hold approximately 7.6%. The time point here: newly diagnosed GD, antithyroid drugs for less than 3 months. PBMC-extracted RNA yielded the TCR library. These same records also appear under a second study, on T cells in Graves' hyperthyroidism and ophthalmopathy.

Material: peripheral blood mononuclear cells (PBMCs), obtained at new diagnosis, from a patient treated with antithyroid drugs. Receptor source: a woman aged 35 to 49 with Graves disease.

The rearrangement uses TRBV10-3 and TRBJ2-1, with TRBD2 matching 15 bases. V lost 7 bases and J lost 6; bases outside the gene matches: 4. This CDR3 contains 15 residues. CDR1 is ENHRY, CDR2 SYGVKD, per germline. The CDR3 DNA reads TGTGCCATCAATGGACTAGCGGGAGGGCCCAATGAGCAGTTCTTC. Its translation: CAINGLAGGPNEQFF.

This clonotype was counted many times. This chain joins TRBV28 and TRBJ2-2, with 14 bases matching TRBD2. The CDR3 covers 19 residues. V lost 5 bases to trimming and J lost 2 bases; unmatched junction nucleotides: 10. Germline CDR1 reads MDHEN; CDR2 reads SYDVKM. CDR3 DNA: TGTGCCAGCAGTAAAAGACTAGCGGGAGGGCCAGTTAACACCGGGGAGCTGTTTTTT. Translating gives CASSKRLAGGPVNTGELFF.

There are many counts of this clonotype. The chain combines TRBV14 with TRBJ2-1; 7 nucleotides align to TRBD2. The CDR3 is made up of 19 amino acids. After removal of 0 bases from V and 2 bases from J, the junction contained 13 bases not matched to a gene. Per the germline V gene, CDR1 is SGHDN and CDR2 is FVKESK. DNA for the CDR3: TGTGCCAGCAGCCAAGATCATCCGGCACAAGCGGGACCCTACAATGAGCAGTTCTTC. Its translation is CASSQDHPAQAGPYNEQFF.

This clonotype came up many times. The rearrangement joins TRBV15 to TRBJ1-1; D uncertain. V lost 0 bases and J lost 0, with 8 bases in between. This CDR3 is 15 amino acids long. Germline loops: CDR1 LNHNV, CDR2 YYDKDF (reference sequence). Here the CDR3 DNA reads TGTGCCACCAGCAGAGATCGCACTCTGAACACTGAAGCTTTCTTT. This gives the protein CATSRDRTLNTEAFF.

This clonotype was found many times. This chain connects TRBV27 to TRBJ2-2, with TRBD2 identical over 7 bases. V lost 6 bases and J lost 4; bases outside the gene matches: 11. This CDR3 is 16 amino acids long. Germline V gene sequence: CDR1 MNHEY, CDR2 SMNVEV (reference sequence). CDR3: CASSRREEGITGELFF. CDR3 bases: TGTGCCAGCAGCCGCCGGGAGGAGGGCATCACCGGGGAGCTGTTTTTT.

This clonotype showed up many times. The chain employs TRBV2 and TRBJ2-3, with 9 bases matching TRBD2. With V trimmed by 7 bases and J by 11 bases, 16 bases remained unmatched. The CDR3 is 15 amino acids. CDR1 and CDR2 from the germline V gene are SNHLY and FYNNEI. CDR3 nucleotides: TGTGCCAGCAAACTCGCGCAGCGGGAGGCCCCAAGGCAGTATTTT. Its protein is CASKLAQREAPRQYF.

This clonotype was detected many times. The V call is TRBV19, the J call TRBJ1-1, with D hard to call. Per germline, CDR1 LNHDA and CDR2 SQIVND (reference sequence). The CDR3 consists of 11 residues. The V end was cut by 7 bases, the J end by 4 bases, with 7 bases between. In nucleotides, the CDR3 is TGTGCCAGTATAGGAGGCACTGAAGCTTTCTTT. It codes for CASIGGTEAFF.

This clonotype was detected many times. The chain uses TRBV11-1 and TRBJ2-1; 9 nucleotides agree with TRBD2. Germline-derived CDR1 and CDR2 are SGHAT and FQDESV (reference sequence). V dropped 2 bases and J dropped 4; count of bases not matched to a gene: 3. The CDR3 consists of 15 residues. This CDR3 reads CASSLTLAGYNEQFF. The CDR3 coding sequence is TGTGCCAGCAGCTTAACCCTAGCGGGGTACAATGAGCAGTTCTTC.

At least ten counts were recorded for this clonotype. The chain combines TRBV6-1 with TRBJ2-7; D is possibly TRBD1 (5 bases). The V gene's germline CDR1 is MNHNS and CDR2 SASEGT. This CDR3 contains 14 residues. Trimming cost V 1 base and J 6 bases, with 13 bases left between them. The CDR3 spells CASSEVQGPREQYF. CDR3 DNA sequence: TGTGCCAGCAGTGAAGTTCAGGGCCCGCGCGAGCAGTACTTC.

CDR3 residues: CSVEGSREAFF. In nucleotides, the CDR3 is TGCAGCGTTGAAGGGTCCCGCGAAGCTTTCTTT. The gene calls are TRBV29-1 and TRBJ1-1; D is ambiguous. Looked up from germline, CDR1 is SQVTM and CDR2 is ANQGSEA. This CDR3 has 11 residues. V lost 1 base to trimming and J lost 8 bases, with 8 bases between them.

This clonotype was picked up many times. The rearrangement links TRBV2 to TRBJ2-3, with 13 bases identical to TRBD2. Trimming at V came to 4 bases and at J to 4 bases, leaving 5 bases not matched to a gene. Germline CDR1 SNHLY, CDR2 FYNNEI. The CDR3 totals 16 residues. The CDR3 spells CASSVRLAGGADTQYF. DNA for the CDR3: TGTGCCAGCAGTGTCAGACTAGCGGGAGGTGCAGATACGCAGTATTTT.

This clonotype came up a few times. The chain carries TRBV24-1 and TRBJ1-1, with a tentative D call TRBD1 (5 bases). Trimming cost V 0 bases and J 7 bases, with 8 bases left between them. The CDR3 is 13 amino acids. CDR1 is KGHDR and CDR2 is SFDVKD in the germline V gene. DNA for the CDR3: TGTGCCACCAGTGATTTGGAGGGGTATGAAGCTTTCTTT. Amino acid sequence: CATSDLEGYEAFF.

This clonotype has ten or more counts. The chain has TRBV7-9 and TRBJ1-1; D is unresolved. The CDR3 length is 15 residues. Trimming removed 6 bases at V and 0 bases at J, with 14 bases between. Germline V CDR1 and CDR2: SEHNR, FQNEAQ (reference sequence). The CDR3 DNA follows: TGTGCCAGCAGGGCTACCGGACGTTTGAACACTGAAGCTTTCTTT. Residues: CASRATGRLNTEAFF.

This clonotype was picked up many times. This chain links TRBV18 with TRBJ1-4; D uncertain. V lost 0 bases to trimming and J lost 1 base, with 9 bases between them. CDR3 length: 16 residues. The germline CDR1 and CDR2 sequences are KGHSH and LQKENI. CDR3 sequence (DNA): TGTGCCAGCTCACCACCCCCCACCCAAACTAATGAAAAACTGTTTTTT. It yields the protein CASSPPPTQTNEKLFF.

V gene TRBV12-3 or TRBV12-4 combines with J gene TRBJ2-2; possible D gene TRBD1, 6 bases. V was pared by 5 bases and J by 6 bases, with 10 bases between. The CDR3 consists of 13 residues. CDR3 DNA: TGTGCCAGCAGTCATACAGGGCCCGGGGAGCTGTTTTTT. Translating it yields CASSHTGPGELFF.

The J gene is TRBJ1-2, the V gene TRBV20-1, with 12 bases aligning to TRBD1. The CDR3 covers 17 residues. Germline CDR1 and CDR2: DFQATT and SNEGSKA (reference sequence). V lost 5 bases, J lost 8 bases, and 18 bases stayed unmatched. The CDR3 here is CSAVYSGTGGHSWGYTF. The CDR3 DNA follows: TGCAGTGCTGTATACTCCGGGACAGGGGGCCATTCTTGGGGCTACACCTTC.

This clonotype was observed at least ten times. In DNA form, the CDR3 reads TGTGCCAGCAGTATCCTTACAGGGAACGCTAACTATGGCTACACCTTC. Protein: CASSILTGNANYGYTF. V usage is TRBV27 and J usage is TRBJ1-2, with TRBD1 as a possible D gene (6 bases). Trimming took 5 bases from V and 0 from J, leaving 16 bases between them. CDR1 is MNHEY, CDR2 SMNVEV, per germline (reference sequence). The CDR3 is 16 residues long.

This clonotype was recorded many times. The chain carries TRBV30 and TRBJ2-1; D is undetermined. This CDR3 has 12 amino acids. With 1 base removed from V and 8 bases from J, the gap between germline ends came to 9 bases. Germline CDR1 is GTSNPN and CDR2 is SVGIG (reference sequence). In DNA, the CDR3 is TGTGCCTGGAGTGCCGACACCTATGAGCAGTTCTTC. Amino acids: CAWSADTYEQFF.

This clonotype came up a few times. The gene calls are TRBV20-1 and TRBJ2-5, with D unclear. The CDR3 is 14 residues long. Germline V gives CDR1 DFQATT, CDR2 SNEGSKA (reference sequence). Trimming cost V 5 bases and J 2 bases, with 15 bases left between them. The chain's CDR3 is CSAQGPTMQETQYF. DNA for the CDR3: TGCAGTGCTCAAGGGCCGACCATGCAAGAGACCCAGTACTTC.

The chain uses TRBV7-8 and TRBJ2-6; tentative D call: TRBD2 (6 bases). The CDR3 covers 18 residues. The germline V gene encodes CDR1 SGHVS and CDR2 FQNEAQ. V was trimmed by 5 bases and J by 1 base, leaving 18 bases between them. CDR3 amino acids: CASSGAVRGFSGANVLTF. CDR3 nucleotide sequence: TGTGCCAGCAGCGGGGCAGTGCGGGGATTTTCTGGGGCCAACGTCCTGACTTTC.

CDR3 sequence reads: CASSLAGGTGNEQFF. The CDR3 nucleotides read TGTGCCAGCAGCTTAGCGGGGGGGACAGGCAATGAGCAGTTCTTC. This chain connects TRBV7-2 to TRBJ2-1; TRBD1 might be the D (8 bases). This CDR3 region has 15 residues. Germline V CDR1 and CDR2: SGHTA, FQGNSA. V was cut by 0 bases and J by 6 bases, with 12 bases left in between.

J is TRBJ2-7 and V is TRBV9, with 7 bases fitting TRBD1. Germline loops: CDR1 SGDLS, CDR2 YYNGEE. The CDR3 contains 16 residues. V dropped 3 bases and J dropped 2; count of bases not matched to a gene: 11. CDR3 DNA: TGTGCCAGCAGCGGAAACGACAGGGCCGCCCCCTACGAGCAGTACTTC. It encodes CASSGNDRAAPYEQYF.

This clonotype came up a few times. V gene TRBV4-1 combines with J gene TRBJ2-7; possible D gene TRBD1, 6 bases. Trimming took 3 bases from V and 2 from J, leaving 20 bases between them. CDR1 and CDR2 (germline): MGHRA, YSYEKL. The CDR3 spans 17 residues. For the CDR3, the DNA is TGCGCCAGCAGCCATACATGGGGGCCAGGGGTTACCTACGAGCAGTACTTC. This translates into CASSHTWGPGVTYEQYF.

This chain links TRBV18 with TRBJ1-4; TRBD1 might be the D (5 bases). Germline CDR1 reads KGHSH; CDR2 reads LQKENI. The germline V and J ends were trimmed by 1 base and 2 bases, with 8 bases remaining between them. CDR3 length: 15 amino acids. DNA for the CDR3: TGTGCCAGCTCACCACGTTGGGGCACTAATGAAAAACTGTTTTTT. It specifies CASSPRWGTNEKLFF.

This clonotype was counted ten times or more. This sequence joins TRBV5-5 and TRBJ1-1; D may be TRBD1 (6 bases). V was trimmed by 4 bases and J by 10 bases, leaving 14 bases between them. The CDR3 loop spans 12 amino acids. CDR1 SGHKS and CDR2 YYEKEE come from the germline V gene (reference sequence). The CDR3 here is CASSPRGLRAFF. The CDR3 coding sequence is TGTGCCAGCAGCCCGAGGGGGTTACGAGCTTTCTTT. Using reference TRBV5-5 and TRBJ1-1 for the parts outside the CDR3, the full variable domain is DAGVTQSPTHLIKTRGQQVTLRCSPISGHKSVSWYQQVLGQGPQFIFQYYEKEERGRGNFPDRFSARQFPNYSSELNVNALLLGDSALYLCASSPRGLRAFFGQGTRLTVV.

This clonotype appeared a few times. The genes are TRBV5-1 and TRBJ2-6; D may be TRBD1 or TRBD2 (5 bases each). This CDR3 contains 18 residues. V was cut by 0 bases and J by 0 bases, with 13 bases left in between. The germline CDR1 and CDR2 sequences are SGHRS and YFSETQ. The CDR3 coding sequence is TGCGCCAGCAGCTTGGCCAATTCAGGGAGCTCTGGGGCCAACGTCCTGACTTTC. Its translation: CASSLANSGSSGANVLTF.

The rearrangement uses TRBV7-9 and TRBJ2-1; no reliable D call. Trimming took 5 bases from V and 2 from J, leaving 16 bases between them. Germline V gene lookup returns CDR1 SEHNR and CDR2 FQNEAQ (reference sequence). The CDR3 is 16 residues long. The CDR3 sequence is CASSPRGTGTYNEQFF. The CDR3 nucleotides read TGTGCCAGCAGCCCCCGTGGTACGGGTACCTACAATGAGCAGTTCTTC.